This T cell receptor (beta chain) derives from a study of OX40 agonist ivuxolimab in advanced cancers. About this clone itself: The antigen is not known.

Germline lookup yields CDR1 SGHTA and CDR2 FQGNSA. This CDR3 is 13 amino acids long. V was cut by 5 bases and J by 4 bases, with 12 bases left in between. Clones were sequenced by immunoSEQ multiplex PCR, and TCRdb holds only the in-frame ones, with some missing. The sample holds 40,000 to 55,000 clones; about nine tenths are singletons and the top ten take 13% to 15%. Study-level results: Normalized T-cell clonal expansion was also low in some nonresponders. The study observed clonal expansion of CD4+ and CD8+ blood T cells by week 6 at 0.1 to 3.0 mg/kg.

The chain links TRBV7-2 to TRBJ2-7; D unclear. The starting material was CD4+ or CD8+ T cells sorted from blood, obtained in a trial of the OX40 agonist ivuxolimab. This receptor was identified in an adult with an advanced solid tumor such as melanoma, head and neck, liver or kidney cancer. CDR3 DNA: TGTGCCAGCAGCAAAACCGAAGTGTACGAGCAGTACTTC. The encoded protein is CASSKTEVYEQYF.